A single T cell receptor beta chain is shown here with its context. The antigen is unknown. Read data end 3 residues before the CDR3 end; the end is taken from the germline J gene. Sequencing was performed with immunoSEQ multiplex PCR; in TCRdb, only in-frame clones are kept and a portion is missing. In all, the sample yields approximately 49,000 clones. The data were obtained in a study of Tregs in tolerant kidney transplant recipients. This CDR3 has 14 residues. Germline V gene lookup returns CDR1 MRHNA and CDR2 SNTAGT. V shed 4 bases, J shed 5 bases, and the junction held 3 bases outside the gene matches. Unstimulated regulatory T cells (CD4+CD25+CD127-), CD4+CD25- non-regulatory cells, CD4 and CD8 cells were FACS-sorted from thawed PBMCs. Findings and caveats of the study: Validation in larger populations is needed because few patients were studied.

This clonotype was sampled from a human donor who received a combined kidney and bone marrow transplant. The material was CD4+ T cells from blood, obtained before the transplant. The chain is built from TRBV6-4 and TRBJ1-2; TRBD1 matches 11 bases. The CDR3 here is CASSAGQGAYGYTF. The CDR3 bases that were read are TGTGCCAGCAGTGCAGGACAGGGGGCTTATGGC.